A single sample gave rise to the 14 T cell receptor beta chains below, sequenced in a study of blood T cells in healthy people across ages. Primers used in a second PCR of roughly 7 to 12 cycles were a sample-barcoded 5' primer and a J-beta primer mix. A single record per CDR3 protein comes from TCRdb applying MiXCR to the 5' RACE reads. The data show fewer than 2,000,000 distinct CDR3 sequences, 39% seen once. Sequencing used blood. Receptors originate from a human donor in good health.

The chain is built from TRBV10-3 and TRBJ2-5; D possibly corresponds to TRBD2 (5 bases). The ends were cut back, 3 bases at V and 2 bases at J, with 13 bases in the middle. Per the germline V gene, CDR1 is ENHRY and CDR2 is SYGVKD. The CDR3 sequence is 15 residues long. The CDR3 protein is CAISDSRALQETQYF. The CDR3 DNA is TGTGCCATCAGTGATTCGAGGGCTTTACAAGAGACCCAGTACTTC.

This clonotype appeared a few times. V and J are TRBV6-5 and TRBJ1-1; TRBD1 is a possible D gene (5 bases). This CDR3 contains 15 residues. Looked up from germline, CDR1 is MNHEY and CDR2 is SVGAGI. Trimming took off 0 bases at V and 1 base at J, with 9 bases between the two ends. The CDR3 reads CASSYSPGQNTEAFF. Here the CDR3 DNA reads TGTGCCAGCAGTTACTCTCCCGGACAGAACACTGAAGCTTTCTTT.

The gene calls are TRBV29-1 and TRBJ1-2, with 7 bases fitting TRBD1. This CDR3 region has 12 residues. CDR1 is SQVTM and CDR2 is ANQGSEA in the germline V gene. V gave up 4 bases and J gave up 4 bases; unmatched junction bases: 3. In DNA, the CDR3 is TGCAGCGTTGTGGACAGGACCTATGGCTACACCTTC. This sequence encodes CSVVDRTYGYTF.

This clonotype was seen many times. This chain uses TRBV6-5 with TRBJ2-3; the D gene is possibly TRBD2 (6 bases). Germline V CDR1 and CDR2: MNHEY, SVGAGI. V was shortened by 6 bases and J by 1 base, with 14 bases between the two germline ends. The CDR3 contains 15 residues. CDR3 sequence: CASSSRGAGTDTQYF. The CDR3 DNA follows: TGTGCCAGCAGCTCCCGCGGGGCCGGCACAGATACGCAGTATTTT.

As regards this clonotype: This could be a read error, since a much larger clone is one nucleotide away. The chain uses TRBV6-2 or TRBV6-3 and TRBJ2-7, with D maybe TRBD2 (6 bases). CDR3 size: 13 residues. Germline V gives CDR1 MNHEY, CDR2 SVGEGT. Trimming shortened V by 8 bases and J by 3 bases, and 14 bases separated the two germline ends. CDR3 DNA sequence: TGTGCCAGCGGTCGCGGGGAATGCTACGAGCAGTACTTC. As protein: CASGRGECYEQYF.

The chain combines TRBV6-6 with TRBJ1-1; D is unclear. V gave up 2 bases and J gave up 0 bases, with 13 bases separating them. CDR1 and CDR2 from the germline V gene are MNHNY and SVGAGI (reference sequence). The CDR3 extends over 16 amino acids. DNA for the CDR3: TGTGCCAGCAGTTACCGCCGAGGTGTAGTGAACACTGAAGCTTTCTTT. Protein sequence: CASSYRRGVVNTEAFF.

The chain is built from TRBV29-1 and TRBJ2-3; a possible D gene is TRBD1 (7 bases). The CDR3 loop spans 15 amino acids. V lost 5 bases, J lost 6 bases, and 21 bases lay in between. Per the germline V gene, CDR1 is SQVTM and CDR2 is ANQGSEA. The CDR3 DNA follows: TGCAGCGTTAGTGGAGGGGACAGACTGGAGGATACGCAGTATTTT. It is translated as CSVSGGDRLEDTQYF.

CDR3 protein: CASSYSPGQAQHF. CDR3 sequence (DNA): TGTGCCAGCAGTTACTCCCCAGGGCAGGCCCAGCATTTT. The chain employs TRBV6-2 or TRBV6-3 and TRBJ1-5; weak D call: TRBD1 (5 bases). Germline loops: CDR1 MNHEY, CDR2 SVGEGT. The CDR3 spans 13 residues. V was clipped by 0 bases and J by 11 bases, with 11 bases between them.

The V and J genes are TRBV24-1 and TRBJ1-1; TRBD1 matches at 8 bases. J gave up 10 bases and V 4 bases, and 7 bases lay outside the gene matches. This CDR3 region has 13 residues. In germline, CDR1 is KGHDR, CDR2 SFDVKD. CDR3: CATSDLTGDLAFF. DNA of the CDR3: TGTGCCACCAGTGACTTGACAGGGGACTTAGCTTTCTTT.

Many counts were recorded for this clonotype. V and J are TRBV7-2 and TRBJ1-5, with D unresolved. The CDR3 is 12 residues long. Trimming took off 6 bases at V and 0 bases at J, with 3 bases between the two ends. Per the germline V gene, CDR1 is SGHTA and CDR2 is FQGNSA. The CDR3 DNA follows: TGTGCCAGCAGGTATAGCAATCAGCCCCAGCATTTT. This sequence encodes CASRYSNQPQHF.

The CDR3 region is CSAQQGVGEAFF. As DNA, the CDR3 is TGCAGTGCACAACAGGGTGTCGGCGAAGCTTTCTTT. The chain is built from TRBV20-1 and TRBJ1-1; D possibly corresponds to TRBD1 (6 bases). CDR3 size: 12 residues. Germline assignment: CDR1 DFQATT and CDR2 SNEGSKA (reference sequence). Trimming stripped 6 bases from V and 8 bases from J, with 16 bases between.

This clonotype was seen only a few times. This chain connects TRBV6-6 to TRBJ2-3; D not resolved. Germline CDR1 reads MNHNY; CDR2 reads SVGAGI (reference sequence). The V and J ends lost 0 bases and 2 bases respectively, with 12 bases between them. The length of the CDR3 is 16 residues. The CDR3, as DNA: TGTGCCAGCAGTTACTCCGCTGGGGTACTCACAGATACGCAGTATTTT. It encodes CASSYSAGVLTDTQYF.

This clonotype was seen a single time. The chain carries TRBV3-1 and TRBJ2-1, with D unresolved. The CDR3 length is 14 residues. Germline-derived CDR1 and CDR2 are LGHDT and YNNKEL (reference sequence). Between the trimmed V and J ends, which lost 1 base and 4 bases, there was a span of 8 bases. CDR3 in amino acids: CASSQVNSYNEQFF. CDR3 bases: TGTGCCAGCAGCCAAGTAAATTCTTACAATGAGCAGTTCTTC.

The chain's CDR3 is CASSHPPGTGYIGRNEQFF. DNA of the CDR3: TGCGCCAGCAGCCATCCCCCAGGGACAGGTTATATCGGAAGAAATGAGCAGTTCTTC. The chain is built from TRBV5-1 and TRBJ2-1; 8 nucleotides match TRBD1. Per germline, CDR1 SGHRS and CDR2 YFSETQ. V lost 4 bases, J lost 7 bases, and 22 bases stayed unmatched. The CDR3 has 19 amino acids. The variable domain in full, with the rest retrieved from reference TRBV5-1 and TRBJ2-1, is KAGVTQTPRYLIKTRGQQVTLSCSPISGHRSVSWYQQTPGQGLQFLFEYFSETQRNKGNFPGRFSGRQFSNSRSEMNVSTLELGDSALYLCASSHPPGTGYIGRNEQFFGPGTRLTVL.